The 3 T cell receptor beta chains below were found in one sample sequenced in a study of T cells in women clearing cervical HPV infection. Profiled with immunoSEQ multiplex PCR; TCRdb holds only in-frame clones, not every one. This sample contains about 46,000 clones. Sequencing used blood buffy coat. The receptors come from a woman aged 18-69 years with a cervical HPV16 infection that either progressed to CIN3+ or cleared (not recorded which).

Comments on this clone: The read falls 3 residues short of the CDR3 end, and the missing part is taken from the germline J gene. J is TRBJ2-7 and V is TRBV20-1; 8 bases map to TRBD1. This CDR3 spans 15 amino acids. V gave up 2 bases and J gave up 2 bases; unmatched junction bases: 8. Germline V gene lookup returns CDR1 DFQATT and CDR2 SNEGSKA (reference sequence). CDR3 residues: CSARRRPGGPYEQYF. Incomplete CDR3 DNA: TGCAGTGCTAGACGTCGGCCAGGGGGCCCCTACGAG.

For this clone: The read finishes 3 residues shy of the CDR3 end, and the germline J gene is used to complete it. The chain links TRBV2 to TRBJ1-4, with 7 bases lining up with TRBD1. The V segment lost 6 bases and the J segment 8 bases; nucleotides outside the gene matches: 12. The CDR3 loop spans 15 amino acids. Germline V CDR1 and CDR2: SNHLY, FYNNEI. CDR3 in amino acids: CASRTGGTEAEKLFF. CDR3 bases read: TGTGCCAGCAGGACGGGGGGGACAGAGGCCGAAAAA.

A note on this clone: The CDR3 end lies 3 residues beyond the end of the read and is filled in from the germline J gene. The chain recombines TRBV6-1 with TRBJ1-1; D not resolved. V lost 0 bases, J lost 1 base, and 9 bases lay in between. The germline gives CDR1 MNHNS, CDR2 SASEGT. The CDR3 loop spans 15 amino acids. The DNA read from the CDR3 is TGTGCCAGCAGTGAAGCGCCCGGTGGGAACACTGAA. Its protein is CASSEAPGGNTE. The full CDR3 protein is CASSEAPGGNTEAFF.